This T cell receptor beta chain was identified in a study of T cells in women clearing cervical HPV infection. To note about this clone: The read ends 3 residues early relative to the CDR3; the germline J gene fills the gap.

CDR3 size: 14 residues. CDR1 is SGHVS and CDR2 is FNYEAQ in the germline V gene. TCRdb's copy holds only in-frame clones and misses some; the assay was immunoSEQ multiplex PCR. The sample's table shows roughly 9,000 clones. The source material was blood buffy coat. The TCR originated in a woman between 18 and 70 years old with a cervical HPV16 infection that either progressed to CIN3+ or cleared (not recorded which). The chain joins TRBV7-6 to TRBJ2-2; TRBD1 is a possible D gene (5 bases). The chain's CDR3 is CASSLAQGNEKLFF. CDR3 DNA (partial): TGTGCCAGCAGCTTAGCCCAGGGTAACGAAAAG.